The T cell receptor beta chain under discussion was sequenced for a study of blood T cell repertoires in COVID-19 (dated by TCRdb to the early 2020s). Some background on the complete study: Collaborator samples came from the United States, Italy and Spain and covered acute and convalescent phases of COVID-19. The material from the prospective study consisted of cDNA or gDNA derived from T cells, B-cell-depleted T cells, or PBMCs. The dataset comprised deeply sampled blood TCRbeta repertoires from subjects exposed to, actively infected with, or recovered from COVID-19. The repertoires were released in a freely available public database meant as a resource for research on the immune response to SARS-CoV-2. The samples were drawn from two sources: the first 160 participants of the ongoing ImmuneRACE study, and 1,254 subjects contributed by 6 global collaborators. Nearly every sample came with metadata listing a de-identified subject ID, COVID-19 status, age in years and sex. Where available, HLA class I and class II types were obtained from metadata supplied by the sample provider rather than from assay-based typing. Study-level results and caveats: Clinical and demographic metadata were provided uncurated, with the amount varying by source and participant.

Reading from cysteine to phenylalanine, the CDR3 counts 16 amino acids. The only DNA kept is the CDR3, 48 bases in frame from the first base. CDR1 and CDR2 are drawn from the germline V gene (reference sequence): SSHAT, FNYEAQ. Notes on this clone: Its target antigen remains unknown. The junction does not match germline at one end; this may be a read error.

TCRbeta CDR3 regions were amplified from genomic DNA using the immunoSEQ Assay, a bias-controlled multiplex PCR. As for how the authors treated the data: The number of nucleated cells in each sample was estimated from the amplification of reference gene primers within the assay. To quantify the absolute abundance of each unique TCRbeta CDR3 rearrangement, sequence reads were collapsed and filtered. Productive Simpson clonality was computed per sample as the square root of Simpson's diversity index over productive rearrangements. The source is immuneACCESS, and TCRdb retained only in-frame sequences with V and J called. Part of the clones is not carried over; for the studies checked, unresolved V genes explain less than half of this, and the remainder is unexplained. D and trimming come from the DNA, and the V and J calls and clone size come from that table. The sample contains about 480,000 clones, roughly 89% of them found a single time. The top ten hold approximately 0.9% of the sample.

One collaborating source in Seattle enrolled patients during active infection and followed them longitudinally through the course of disease. The collaborating institutions used their own protocols to collect whole blood in K2EDTA tubes. For TCRbeta analysis, collaborators shipped samples in one of three forms: frozen whole blood, isolated PBMCs, or DNA extracted from either of those sample types. Specimen: peripheral blood. The sequence joins TRBV7-7 to TRBJ2-1; the D gene is possibly TRBD2, with 6 bases matching. This receptor was taken from a man aged 18-30 years with COVID-19, enrolled during active disease. In nucleotides, the sequence is TGTGCTAGCAACCAATCCGGGACTCGGAGATCCAATGAGCAGTTCTTC. Its amino acids are CASNQSGTRRSNEQFF.